These 22 T cell receptor beta chains were sequenced from one sample in a study of cytomegalovirus exposure and HLA in healthy donors. A multiplex PCR was run with 60 Vbeta primers and 13 Jbeta primers. Clones were sequenced by immunoSEQ multiplex PCR, and TCRdb holds only the in-frame ones, with some missing. The table records around 170,000 clones, 77% of them present only once. Input material: PBMCs. These receptors originate from a man aged 18 to 35 in good health and CMV-seronegative.

The chain employs TRBV29-1 and TRBJ2-5; the match to TRBD1 covers 9 bases. The tail of the sequence fits TRBJ2-7 better, so the J call may be wrong. Per germline, CDR1 SQVTM and CDR2 ANQGSEA. The CDR3 is 14 amino acids. In nucleotides, the CDR3 is TGCAGCTTCCCCACTACAGGGGGCTCATACGAGCAGTACTTC. Translation gives CSFPTTGGSYEQYF.

The chain employs TRBV19 and TRBJ2-3; the D is unclear. Germline CDR1 LNHDA, CDR2 SQIVND (reference sequence). Trimming took 4 bases from V and 6 from J, leaving 11 bases between them. The CDR3 extends over 13 amino acids. The CDR3 DNA is TGTGCCAGTAGTACCAGCGCGGCCGATACGCAGTATTTT. Translation gives CASSTSAADTQYF.

About this clone itself: Other DNA sequences of this sample code for an identical CDR3. The V and J genes are TRBV4-2 and TRBJ2-3, with TRBD2 matching over 14 bases. From germline, CDR1 is LGHNA and CDR2 YNFKEQ. CDR3 size: 16 residues. With V trimmed by 3 bases and J by 5 bases, 4 bases remained unmatched. CDR3 sequence: CASSQGLAGAGDTQYF. The CDR3 coding sequence is TGTGCCAGCAGCCAGGGACTAGCGGGGGCCGGAGATACGCAGTATTTT.

This clone was detected once. The chain has TRBV11-3 and TRBJ2-3, with TRBD1 identical over 11 bases. Germline V lookup: CDR1 SGHNT, CDR2 YENEEA. This CDR3 has 15 amino acids. Losses at the gene ends were 4 bases for V and 4 bases for J; bases not matched to a gene: 4. CDR3 amino acids: CASSSGTGGADTQYF. The CDR3 DNA reads as TGTGCCAGCAGCTCCGGGACAGGGGGTGCAGATACGCAGTATTTT.

V is TRBV7-2 and J is TRBJ2-2; TRBD2 might be the D (7 bases). Per germline, CDR1 SGHTA and CDR2 FQGNSA. Between the trimmed V and J ends, which lost 0 bases and 4 bases, there was a span of 18 bases. This CDR3 is built from 18 residues. CDR3 region: CASSLALGRGGLTGELFF. In nucleotides, the CDR3 is TGTGCCAGCAGCTTAGCGCTAGGGAGGGGGGGCCTCACCGGGGAGCTGTTTTTT.

V gene TRBV30 combines with J gene TRBJ2-1, with 11 bases lining up with TRBD2. V shed 3 bases and J 7 bases; nucleotides not matched to a gene: 5. In germline, CDR1 is GTSNPN, CDR2 SVGIG (reference sequence). The CDR3 sequence is 14 residues long. The CDR3 here is CAWSLGLAGNEQFF. The CDR3, as DNA: TGTGCCTGGAGCCTAGGACTAGCGGGTAATGAGCAGTTCTTC.

This chain joins TRBV5-1 and TRBJ2-5; 8 bases are a match to TRBD2. In germline, CDR1 is SGHRS, CDR2 YFSETQ. Trimming removed 4 bases from V and 5 bases from J; junction bases left unmatched: 7. The CDR3 consists of 14 residues. CDR3 amino acids: CASSVAGRKETQYF. CDR3 nucleotide sequence: TGCGCCAGCAGCGTAGCGGGGAGGAAGGAGACCCAGTACTTC.

The CDR3: CASSTISGTGDPHEQYF. CDR3 coding DNA: TGTGCCAGCAGCACAATTTCCGGGACAGGGGATCCCCACGAGCAGTACTTC. The chain couples TRBV21-1 to TRBJ2-7; TRBD1, the D gene given by the table, was not confirmed from the DNA. TRBV21-1 is described as a pseudogene. The CDR3 length is 17 residues.

The rearrangement uses TRBV6-6 and TRBJ1-1; TRBD1 is a possible D gene (5 bases). The CDR3 spans 15 residues. V was clipped by 2 bases and J by 4 bases, with 14 bases between them. CDR1 is MNHNY and CDR2 is SVGAGI in the germline V gene (reference sequence). The CDR3 spells CASSYRGLRGTEAFF. CDR3 nucleotides: TGTGCCAGCAGTTACAGGGGTCTGCGGGGCACTGAAGCTTTCTTT.

V gene TRBV7-2 combines with J gene TRBJ1-5; a weak D match, TRBD1 (5 bases). Trimming left V 4 bases short and J 2 bases short, with 15 bases between. The germline CDR1 and CDR2 sequences are SGHTA and FQGNSA. This CDR3 comprises 16 residues. The CDR3 is CASSSRTPRGNQPQHF. The CDR3 DNA reads as TGTGCCAGCAGCTCGCGGACACCCCGGGGCAATCAGCCCCAGCATTTT.

Turning to this clone: At one of its ends the junction is not consistent with the germline gene, which may arise from a read error. This chain connects TRBV7-9 to TRBJ2-7, with TRBD2 as a possible D gene (5 bases). CDR3 length: 15 residues. Germline V gene data show CDR1 as SEHNR and CDR2 as FQNEAQ (reference sequence). CDR3 loop: CASRLASGSSYEQYF. The DNA of the CDR3 is TGTGCCAGCAGATTAGCGTCTGGGAGCTCCTACGAGCAGTACTTC.

This clone was detected only a few times. The gene calls are TRBV7-8 and TRBJ2-5; D remains ambiguous. This CDR3 region has 13 residues. Looked up from germline, CDR1 is SGHVS and CDR2 is FQNEAQ. V was clipped by 3 bases and J by 5 bases, with 10 bases between them. The CDR3 loop reads CASSFRRGETQYF. For the CDR3, the DNA is TGTGCCAGCAGCTTCCGTCGTGGCGAGACCCAGTACTTC.

This clone was counted only a few times. The V gene is TRBV5-1, the J gene TRBJ2-4, with D tentatively TRBD1 (6 bases). Germline V lookup: CDR1 SGHRS, CDR2 YFSETQ. V was pared by 4 bases and J by 1 base, with 12 bases between. This CDR3 region has 15 residues. The CDR3 sequence is CASSEGRGAKNIQYF. For the CDR3, the DNA is TGCGCCAGCAGCGAGGGAAGGGGGGCCAAAAACATTCAGTACTTC.

This clone has more than one count but fewer than ten. The rearrangement uses TRBV9 and TRBJ2-2, with 10 bases lining up with TRBD2. From germline, CDR1 is SGDLS and CDR2 YYNGEE. J was trimmed by 8 bases and V by 0 bases; bases with no gene match: 13. The CDR3 consists of 18 residues. The CDR3 loop is CASSVGSRASGSTGELFF. CDR3 sequence (DNA): TGTGCCAGCAGCGTAGGGAGTCGGGCTAGCGGGAGCACAGGGGAGCTGTTTTTT.

This chain joins TRBV7-9 and TRBJ1-2; TRBD1 is a possible D gene (5 bases). The CDR3 contains 16 residues. The V and J ends lost 0 bases and 7 bases respectively, with 18 bases between them. The germline V gene has CDR1 SEHNR and CDR2 FQNEAQ (reference sequence). CDR3 region: CASSLAGGARRGGYTF. CDR3 sequence (DNA): TGTGCCAGCAGCTTAGCTGGGGGAGCTCGGCGGGGTGGCTACACCTTC. Full variable domain (remainder filled in from reference TRBV7-9 and TRBJ1-2): DTGVSQNPRHKITKRGQNVTFRCDPISEHNRLYWYRQTLGQGPEFLTYFQNEAQLEKSRLLSDRFSAERPKGSFSTLEIQRTEQGDSAMYLCASSLAGGARRGGYTFGSGTRLTVV.

Here the CDR3 reads CASSPRQGATDTQYF. The CDR3 nucleotides are TGTGCCAGCAGCCCCCGACAGGGGGCTACAGATACGCAGTATTTT. The chain links TRBV7-2 to TRBJ2-3; 10 positions agree with TRBD1. Looked up from germline, CDR1 is SGHTA and CDR2 is FQGNSA. V gave up 5 bases and J gave up 3 bases; unmatched junction bases: 5. The CDR3 extends over 15 amino acids.

In DNA, the CDR3 is TGTGCCAGCAGCTTAGGGGGGGCCGTGGAGCAGTACTTC. Its protein product is CASSLGGAVEQYF. The chain uses TRBV5-4 and TRBJ2-7; weak D call: TRBD2 (7 bases). The CDR3 is 13 amino acids. V dropped 2 bases and J dropped 7 bases, with 13 bases sitting between them. Per the germline V gene, CDR1 is SGHNT and CDR2 is YYREEE (reference sequence).

The CDR3 coding sequence is TGTGCCAGCTCACAAAACCGGGACAGTGTTCAGTACTTC. Its translation: CASSQNRDSVQYF. The V and J genes are TRBV18 and TRBJ2-7; 7 bases map to TRBD1. Trimming at V came to 4 bases and at J to 10 bases, leaving 10 bases not matched to a gene. Germline CDR1 and CDR2: KGHSH and LQKENI. The CDR3 is 13 amino acids.

The chain combines TRBV6-6 with TRBJ2-7; no clear D. Per germline, CDR1 MNHNY and CDR2 SVGAGI (reference sequence). The CDR3 is 12 amino acids. V was clipped by 2 bases and J by 6 bases, with 8 bases between them. CDR3 in amino acids: CASSYVQAEQYF. CDR3 DNA: TGTGCCAGCAGTTACGTTCAGGCCGAGCAGTACTTC.

Here the CDR3 reads CASRAERQGFYEQYF. CDR3 DNA: TGTGCCAGCAGAGCCGAAAGACAGGGTTTCTACGAGCAGTACTTC. The chain couples TRBV6-5 to TRBJ2-7; TRBD1 aligns across 7 bases. This CDR3 comprises 15 residues. Germline V lookup: CDR1 MNHEY, CDR2 SVGAGI. V shed 6 bases and J 3 bases; nucleotides not matched to a gene: 11.

The chain carries TRBV7-8 and TRBJ2-1; no definite D call. Trimming took off 8 bases at V and 1 base at J, with 9 bases between the two ends. Germline V CDR1 and CDR2: SGHVS, FQNEAQ. CDR3 length equals 13 residues. The CDR3 nucleotides read TGTGCCAGCTGCGAGTTGTCCTACAATGAGCAGTTCTTC. It is translated as CASCELSYNEQFF.

V is TRBV19 and J is TRBJ1-4; D not certain. The germline V gene encodes CDR1 LNHDA and CDR2 SQIVND (reference sequence). The CDR3 is 13 amino acids. V lost 8 bases to trimming and J lost 0 bases, with 7 bases between them. CDR3 sequence reads: CASARATNEKLFF. CDR3 nucleotide sequence: TGTGCCAGTGCCCGAGCAACTAATGAAAAACTGTTTTTT. Full variable domain (outside the CDR3, taken from reference TRBV19 and TRBJ1-4): DGGITQSPKYLFRKEGQNVTLSCEQNLNHDAMYWYRQDPGQGLRLIYYSQIVNDFQKGDIAEGYSVSREKKESFPLTVTSAQKNPTAFYLCASARATNEKLFFGSGTQLSVL.